This entry lists 19 T cell receptor beta chains sequenced from one sample in a study of long-term antiretroviral therapy in people with HIV. Assay version v3.0 of immunoSEQ was used, and it was run at survey level. TCRdb's table, derived via immunoSEQ multiplex PCR, lists solely in-frame clones and lacks some. The sample consists of 15,000 to 20,000 clones, 84% of them appearing once. The sequences come from unsorted PBMCs, collected 0.9 years after starting antiretroviral therapy. These receptors were taken from a man in his late teens or twenties with HIV.

This clone was recorded only once. The chain uses TRBV11-2 and TRBJ2-3; D might be TRBD2 (5 bases). This CDR3 has 17 residues. Germline CDR1 is SGHAT and CDR2 is FQNNGV. Trimming cost V 1 base and J 2 bases, with 16 bases left between them. The CDR3 is CASSLVAQRTFTDTQYF. The CDR3 coding sequence is TGTGCCAGCAGCTTAGTAGCCCAGCGGACTTTCACAGATACGCAGTATTTT.

The rearrangement uses TRBV7-3 and TRBJ2-3; 8 nucleotides line up with TRBD2. Trimming removed 5 bases from V and 4 bases from J; junction bases left unmatched: 5. This CDR3 comprises 14 residues. The germline V gene has CDR1 SGHTA and CDR2 FQGTGA. DNA of the CDR3: TGTGCCAGCAGCCCTGTCGGGGGGGCAGATACGCAGTATTTT. It yields the protein CASSPVGGADTQYF.

This rearrangement joins TRBV6-5 to TRBJ1-2; D is unclear. V was shortened by 8 bases and J by 5 bases, with 15 bases between the two germline ends. The CDR3 is 13 residues long. Germline assignment: CDR1 MNHEY and CDR2 SVGAGI. CDR3 loop: CASLGSLEYGYTF. The CDR3 nucleotides read TGTGCCAGCCTCGGCTCACTGGAATATGGCTACACCTTC.

The chain recombines TRBV28 with TRBJ1-2; D is perhaps TRBD1 (6 bases). CDR3 length equals 14 residues. Germline V lookup: CDR1 MDHEN, CDR2 SYDVKM. Trimming removed 2 bases at V and 2 bases at J, with 9 bases between. The CDR3 DNA follows: TGTGCCAGCAGTTTAGGGGGCGGGAACTATGGCTACACCTTC. Its protein product is CASSLGGGNYGYTF.

The table lists this clone with a few counts. The chain combines TRBV19 with TRBJ2-1; no firm D call. Trimming shortened V by 3 bases and J by 9 bases, and 12 bases separated the two germline ends. The germline gives CDR1 LNHDA, CDR2 SQIVND (reference sequence). This CDR3 is 13 amino acids long. CDR3 bases: TGTGCCAGTAGTATGGAAGGGCGTGGTGAGCAGTTCTTC. It specifies CASSMEGRGEQFF. The full variable domain, in which reference TRBV19 and TRBJ2-1 provide the parts outside the CDR3, is DGGITQSPKYLFRKEGQNVTLSCEQNLNHDAMYWYRQDPGQGLRLIYYSQIVNDFQKGDIAEGYSVSREKKESFPLTVTSAQKNPTAFYLCASSMEGRGEQFFGPGTRLTVL.

This clone has only one observation. One end of the junction varies from germline; a read error may be responsible. The chain is built from TRBV5-1 and TRBJ2-3; 8 positions agree with TRBD1. CDR3 size: 16 residues. The germline CDR1 and CDR2 sequences are SGHRS and YFSETQ. CDR3: CASTLGTGFPADTQYF. The CDR3 DNA is TGCGCCAGCACCTTGGGGACAGGCTTTCCCGCAGATACGCAGTATTTT.

The V and J genes are TRBV5-1 and TRBJ2-1; unclear D gene. V was cut by 0 bases and J by 7 bases, with 17 bases left in between. Germline lookup yields CDR1 SGHRS and CDR2 YFSETQ. This CDR3 is built from 16 residues. The CDR3 is CASSLAVGREENEQFF. Written as DNA, the CDR3 is TGCGCCAGCAGCTTGGCCGTGGGTAGGGAAGAGAATGAGCAGTTCTTC. Looking up the rest from reference TRBV5-1 and TRBJ2-1 gives the full variable domain: KAGVTQTPRYLIKTRGQQVTLSCSPISGHRSVSWYQQTPGQGLQFLFEYFSETQRNKGNFPGRFSGRQFSNSRSEMNVSTLELGDSALYLCASSLAVGREENEQFFGPGTRLTVL.

The rearrangement links TRBV7-2 to TRBJ1-6; tentatively, D is TRBD1 (5 bases). Trimming took off 6 bases at V and 9 bases at J, with 15 bases between the two ends. Per germline, CDR1 SGHTA and CDR2 FQGNSA. This CDR3 spans 14 amino acids. CDR3 sequence: CASRGVGIGSPLHF. The CDR3 DNA follows: TGTGCCAGCAGAGGGGTAGGGATCGGTTCACCCCTCCACTTT. Supplemented by reference TRBV7-2 and TRBJ1-6, the full variable domain reads GAGVSQSPSNKVTEKGKDVELRCDPISGHTALYWYRQSLGQGLEFLIYFQGNSAPDKSGLPSDRFSAERTGGSVSTLTIQRTQQEDSAVYLCASRGVGIGSPLHFGNGTRLTVT.

The V and J genes are TRBV7-2 and TRBJ1-2; perhaps TRBD1 as D (6 bases). V shed 5 bases and J shed 8 bases, with 24 bases lying between them. The CDR3 contains 16 residues. Germline CDR1 SGHTA, CDR2 FQGNSA. As DNA, the CDR3 is TGTGCCAGCAGCCCCGGGGGGGCCGGGATAGGGATGGGCTACACCTTC. Residues: CASSPGGAGIGMGYTF. Full variable domain (remainder filled in from reference TRBV7-2 and TRBJ1-2): GAGVSQSPSNKVTEKGKDVELRCDPISGHTALYWYRQSLGQGLEFLIYFQGNSAPDKSGLPSDRFSAERTGGSVSTLTIQRTQQEDSAVYLCASSPGGAGIGMGYTFGSGTRLTVV.

This chain connects TRBV2 to TRBJ1-4, with 7 bases lining up with TRBD1. With V trimmed by 4 bases and J by 5 bases, 7 bases remained unmatched. This CDR3 has 15 residues. Germline V gene sequence: CDR1 SNHLY, CDR2 FYNNEI. CDR3 region: CASSGRQGGNEKLFF. In nucleotides, the CDR3 is TGTGCCAGCAGTGGACGACAGGGTGGAAATGAAAAACTGTTTTTT.

CDR3 residues: CACQLPDSGYTF. CDR3 in DNA: TGTGCCTGTCAACTCCCCGATAGTGGCTACACCTTC. The chain joins TRBV30 to TRBJ1-2; no firm D call. The V gene lost 6 bases and the J gene lost 7 bases, with 15 bases spanning the gap. The CDR3 covers 12 residues. Germline loops: CDR1 GTSNPN, CDR2 SVGIG (reference sequence).

The V call is TRBV19, the J call TRBJ1-2; the D gene is possibly TRBD1 (5 bases). V lost 6 bases and J lost 7, with 18 bases in between. The germline V gene encodes CDR1 LNHDA and CDR2 SQIVND (reference sequence). CDR3 size: 14 residues. The chain's CDR3 is CASSTRDFGGGYTF. CDR3 bases: TGTGCCAGTAGCACCAGGGACTTCGGGGGTGGCTACACCTTC. The variable domain in full, with the rest retrieved from reference TRBV19 and TRBJ1-2, is DGGITQSPKYLFRKEGQNVTLSCEQNLNHDAMYWYRQDPGQGLRLIYYSQIVNDFQKGDIAEGYSVSREKKESFPLTVTSAQKNPTAFYLCASSTRDFGGGYTFGSGTRLTVV.

This clone was observed once. The rearrangement uses TRBV27 and TRBJ1-4; D is undetermined. Germline-derived CDR1 and CDR2 are MNHEY and SMNVEV (reference sequence). V lost 6 bases and J lost 8, with 16 bases in between. The CDR3 runs to 14 residues. CDR3 DNA: TGTGCCAGCAGCCCCTTCCCTCCTCCAGAAAAACTGTTTTTT. Amino acids: CASSPFPPPEKLFF.

The chain has TRBV6-6 and TRBJ2-1; 9 bases are a match to TRBD2. Germline lookup yields CDR1 MNHNY and CDR2 SVGAGI (reference sequence). The CDR3 contains 15 residues. V lost 6 bases to trimming and J lost 4 bases; unmatched junction nucleotides: 7. The CDR3: CASRVRGGGYNEQFF. For the CDR3, the DNA is TGTGCCAGCAGAGTGCGGGGGGGCGGGTACAATGAGCAGTTCTTC.

The gene calls are TRBV6-1 and TRBJ2-7; D gene ambiguous. Germline CDR1 is MNHNS and CDR2 is SASEGT. The CDR3 has 13 amino acids. Trimming took 3 bases from V and 1 from J, leaving 7 bases between them. CDR3 protein: CASSDSLSYEQYF. DNA for the CDR3: TGTGCCAGCAGTGATTCACTTTCCTACGAGCAGTACTTC.

The gene calls are TRBV9 and TRBJ2-3; 10 nucleotides agree with TRBD2. Trimming removed 0 bases from V and 6 bases from J; junction bases left unmatched: 7. CDR1 and CDR2 (germline): SGDLS, YYNGEE. The CDR3 is 16 amino acids. In DNA form, the CDR3 reads TGTGCCAGCAGCGTAGGTCTAGCGGGGGCCAGGGATACGCAGTATTTT. Its translation: CASSVGLAGARDTQYF.

Points on this clone: A read error may account for a junction end that differs from germline. This rearrangement joins TRBV4-1 to TRBJ2-3; D gene uncertain. The CDR3 covers 11 residues. CDR1 MGHRA and CDR2 YSYEKL come from the germline V gene. The CDR3 loop is CASTQGDTQYF. Here the CDR3 DNA reads TGCGCCAGCACCCAAGGAGATACGCAGTATTTT.

The gene calls are TRBV4-2 and TRBJ2-2; no definite D call. Germline assignment: CDR1 LGHNA and CDR2 YNFKEQ. Trimming pared 0 bases from V and 0 bases from J, leaving 14 bases between. The CDR3 spans 18 residues. CDR3 in DNA: TGTGCCAGCAGCCAAGATAAAAACGCAGCCACGAACACCGGGGAGCTGTTTTTT. Residues: CASSQDKNAATNTGELFF.

The V gene is TRBV11-2, the J gene TRBJ2-1, with TRBD2 identical over 10 bases. The CDR3 has 14 amino acids. Germline CDR1 SGHAT, CDR2 FQNNGV. The V and J ends lost 5 bases and 6 bases, in that order; junction bases with no gene match: 4. In nucleotides, the CDR3 is TGTGCCAGCAGCCGAGGGACTAGCGTCAATGAGCAGTTCTTC. It yields the protein CASSRGTSVNEQFF.